What follows are 22 T cell receptor beta chains derived from one specimen sequenced in a study of T cells in Graves' hyperthyroidism and ophthalmopathy. TCR beta CDR3 sequences were amplified from RNA transcripts. TCR CDR3 underwent first-round RT-PCR with the HTBI primer set. Each CDR3 protein gets one entry after TCRdb re-called the multiplex PCR reads with MiXCR. The table records roughly 350,000 distinct CDR3 sequences, around 15% of them present only once. The sequencing sample was made of blood. The source is a woman in her forties with Graves' ophthalmopathy.

This clonotype was detected only once. A much larger clone is a single base away; this may be a read error. V and J are TRBV5-1 and TRBJ1-1; D might be TRBD1 (6 bases). In germline, CDR1 is SGHRS, CDR2 YFSETQ. This CDR3 is 15 amino acids long. CDR3 loop: CASSLGGARNTGAFF. In nucleotides, the CDR3 is TGCGCCAGCAGCTTGGGGGGGGCGCGGAACACTGGAGCTTTCTTT. The full variable domain, completed using reference TRBV5-1 and TRBJ1-1, is KAGVTQTPRYLIKTRGQQVTLSCSPISGHRSVSWYQQTPGQGLQFLFEYFSETQRNKGNFPGRFSGRQFSNSRSEMNVSTLELGDSALYLCASSLGGARNTGAFFGQGTRLTVV.

This clonotype was seen a handful of times. The rearrangement uses TRBV9 and TRBJ1-2; TRBD1 matches at 7 bases. The V and J ends lost 2 bases and 8 bases, in that order; junction bases with no gene match: 9. Germline assignment: CDR1 SGDLS and CDR2 YYNGEE. The CDR3 runs to 14 residues. The CDR3 bases are TGTGCCAGCAGCGTTTTTACAGGGGCAGCCGGCTACACCTTC. It is translated as CASSVFTGAAGYTF.

The rearrangement links TRBV28 to TRBJ2-7, with D uncertain. Trimming removed 3 bases from V and 3 bases from J, with 9 bases in between. The CDR3 covers 13 residues. Per germline, CDR1 MDHEN and CDR2 SYDVKM. The CDR3, as DNA: TGTGCCAGCAGTTTTTTGGGCCGCTACGAGCAGTACTTC. It encodes CASSFLGRYEQYF.

The sample holds many counts of this clonotype. This chain connects TRBV10-3 to TRBJ2-5; D not certain. Germline V gene data show CDR1 as ENHRY and CDR2 as SYGVKD. V was clipped by 0 bases and J by 2 bases, with 10 bases between them. CDR3 length: 15 amino acids. The CDR3 DNA reads as TGTGCCATCAGTGAGTCGGTCAGCAGACAAGAGACCCAGTACTTC. It encodes CAISESVSRQETQYF.

At least ten counts were recorded for this clonotype. An end of the junction differs from the germline gene, which may be a read error. The chain couples TRBV27 to TRBJ1-1; D gene ambiguous. The CDR3 is 14 residues long. Germline V CDR1 and CDR2: MNHEY, SMNVEV (reference sequence). This CDR3 reads CASSLSRGNTEAFF. The CDR3 DNA reads as TGTGCCAGCAGCTTATCTCGAGGGAACACTGAAGCTTTCTTT.

This clonotype has a count of ten or more. The chain combines TRBV20-1 with TRBJ2-3, with TRBD2 matching 7 bases. The V gene end was trimmed by 3 bases and the J gene end by 4 bases; junction bases not matched to a gene: 4. The CDR3 loop spans 13 amino acids. CDR1 DFQATT and CDR2 SNEGSKA come from the germline V gene (reference sequence). CDR3 coding DNA: TGCAGTGCTAGGCGACTAGCCCCAGATACGCAGTATTTT. This encodes CSARRLAPDTQYF.

CDR3 coding DNA: TGTGCCAGCAGCTCAGGGTTTCGGGGCTACACCTTC. The encoded protein is CASSSGFRGYTF. This chain uses TRBV11-2 with TRBJ1-2, with a possible D match to TRBD1 (5 bases). CDR1 SGHAT and CDR2 FQNNGV come from the germline V gene. This CDR3 is built from 12 residues. The V end lost 4 bases, the J end lost 8 bases, and 11 bases lay between the germline ends.

This sequence joins TRBV30 and TRBJ2-7, with a weak D call TRBD2 (5 bases). Germline assignment: CDR1 GTSNPN and CDR2 SVGIG (reference sequence). The CDR3 runs to 12 residues. V was clipped by 0 bases and J by 4 bases, with 7 bases between them. CDR3 in DNA: TGTGCCTGGAGTGTACTAGGATACGAGCAGTACTTC. Its protein product is CAWSVLGYEQYF.

This clonotype was seen ten or more times. This chain links TRBV11-3 with TRBJ2-2; no clear D. From germline, CDR1 is SGHNT and CDR2 YENEEA. The V end was cut by 2 bases, the J end by 2 bases, with 3 bases between. The CDR3 totals 13 residues. The CDR3 loop is CASSLYNTGELFF. As DNA, the CDR3 is TGTGCCAGCAGCTTATATAACACCGGGGAGCTGTTTTTT.

This clonotype was recorded at least ten times. The chain employs TRBV2 and TRBJ1-5; D gene uncertain. The V gene lost 0 bases and the J gene lost 1 base, with 4 bases spanning the gap. This CDR3 contains 14 residues. Germline values: CDR1 SNHLY, CDR2 FYNNEI. The CDR3 DNA follows: TGTGCCAGCAGTGAAGCGCCCAGCAATCAGCCCCAGCATTTT. Translation gives CASSEAPSNQPQHF.

This sequence joins TRBV7-9 and TRBJ1-3, with 9 bases that match TRBD1. The V gene's germline CDR1 is SEHNR and CDR2 FQNEAQ (reference sequence). The CDR3 has 16 amino acids. After removal of 5 bases from V and 2 bases from J, the junction contained 7 bases not matched to a gene. The CDR3 loop reads CASSPRQGETGNTIYF. For the CDR3, the DNA is TGTGCCAGCAGCCCCCGACAGGGGGAAACTGGAAACACCATATATTTT. The entire variable domain, with the rest obtained from reference TRBV7-9 and TRBJ1-3, is as follows: DTGVSQNPRHKITKRGQNVTFRCDPISEHNRLYWYRQTLGQGPEFLTYFQNEAQLEKSRLLSDRFSAERPKGSFSTLEIQRTEQGDSAMYLCASSPRQGETGNTIYFGEGSWLTVV.

This clonotype was detected ten times or more. The CDR3 loop reads CSAPRSGSSYNEQFF. DNA for the CDR3: TGCAGTGCCCCCCGGAGCGGATCATCCTACAATGAGCAGTTCTTC. The chain uses TRBV20-1 and TRBJ2-1; maybe TRBD2 (5 bases). CDR3 length: 15 residues. Germline values: CDR1 DFQATT, CDR2 SNEGSKA (reference sequence). V was trimmed by 6 bases and J by 1 base, leaving 16 bases between them.

This clonotype showed up just a few times. The chain combines TRBV7-2 with TRBJ2-5; D may be TRBD1 (6 bases). V was shortened by 0 bases and J by 4 bases, with 12 bases between the two germline ends. CDR1 is SGHTA, CDR2 FQGNSA, per germline. The CDR3 extends over 15 amino acids. CDR3 in amino acids: CASSLASGQGETQYF. CDR3 sequence (DNA): TGTGCCAGCAGCTTAGCTTCGGGACAAGGAGAGACCCAGTACTTC.

In its sample, this clonotype was seen many times. The chain is built from TRBV20-1 and TRBJ2-1; the D gene is possibly TRBD1 (6 bases). Germline V lookup: CDR1 DFQATT, CDR2 SNEGSKA (reference sequence). V was pared by 3 bases and J by 4 bases, with 16 bases between. This CDR3 contains 15 residues. CDR3 loop: CSARLTGRRYNEQFF. Here the CDR3 DNA reads TGCAGTGCTAGGCTTACAGGGAGAAGGTACAATGAGCAGTTCTTC.

This clonotype was counted many times. The chain carries TRBV11-3 and TRBJ2-3; D is unresolved. The CDR3 runs to 16 residues. The germline V and J ends were trimmed by 5 bases and 0 bases, with 15 bases remaining between them. The V gene's germline CDR1 is SGHNT and CDR2 YENEEA. CDR3: CASSPRRSASTDTQYF. For the CDR3, the DNA is TGTGCCAGCAGCCCCCGACGGTCCGCTAGCACAGATACGCAGTATTTT.

This clonotype was seen more than once but under ten times. This chain uses TRBV6-1 with TRBJ1-5, with D hard to call. This CDR3 contains 15 residues. V was pared by 2 bases and J by 0 bases, with 8 bases between. Germline assignment: CDR1 MNHNS and CDR2 SASEGT. In nucleotides, the CDR3 is TGTGCCAGCAGTGAAATAGATTATAGCAATCAGCCCCAGCATTTT. As protein: CASSEIDYSNQPQHF.

This clonotype was picked up many times. The chain uses TRBV19 and TRBJ2-7; tentatively, D is TRBD1 (7 bases). Trimming took 3 bases from V and 5 from J, leaving 20 bases between them. Per the germline V gene, CDR1 is LNHDA and CDR2 is SQIVND (reference sequence). The CDR3 is made up of 16 amino acids. CDR3 DNA sequence: TGTGCCAGTAGTATTTCTCAGGGGGGAGATCTGAACGAGCAGTACTTC. Translated: CASSISQGGDLNEQYF.

This clonotype was detected ten times or more. The chain joins TRBV28 to TRBJ2-3, with 13 nucleotides matching TRBD2. The CDR3 consists of 18 residues. J gave up 3 bases and V 3 bases, and 9 bases lay outside the gene matches. The germline V gene encodes CDR1 MDHEN and CDR2 SYDVKM. The CDR3 loop reads CASSFPVTSGRATDTQYF. The CDR3 bases are TGTGCCAGCAGTTTCCCCGTTACTAGCGGGAGGGCAACAGATACGCAGTATTTT.

The chain couples TRBV7-9 to TRBJ1-4; 10 nucleotides align to TRBD1. The V and J ends lost 6 bases and 1 base, in that order; junction bases with no gene match: 2. CDR1 is SEHNR, CDR2 FQNEAQ, per germline (reference sequence). The CDR3 covers 15 residues. As DNA, the CDR3 is TGTGCCAGCAGGGGACAGGGGCGAACTAATGAAAAACTGTTTTTT. Protein product: CASRGQGRTNEKLFF.

This clonotype was seen many times. The rearrangement uses TRBV7-6 and TRBJ1-5; D is undetermined. Trimming took off 0 bases at V and 3 bases at J, with 9 bases between the two ends. The germline gives CDR1 SGHVS, CDR2 FNYEAQ. The CDR3 loop spans 15 amino acids. The CDR3 coding sequence is TGTGCCAGCAGCTTAGCCTCGGACGCCAATCAGCCCCAGCATTTT. Amino acids: CASSLASDANQPQHF.

A few counts support this clonotype. This chain uses TRBV28 with TRBJ2-4, with TRBD1 identical over 8 bases. CDR3 length: 13 residues. Germline CDR1 reads MDHEN; CDR2 reads SYDVKM. V lost 5 bases and J lost 5; bases outside the gene matches: 2. CDR3 protein: CASSQGAENIQYF. CDR3 nucleotide sequence: TGTGCCAGCAGTCAGGGGGCTGAAAACATTCAGTACTTC. Drawing the rest from reference TRBV28 and TRBJ2-4, the complete variable domain is DVKVTQSSRYLVKRTGEKVFLECVQDMDHENMFWYRQDPGLGLRLIYFSYDVKMKEKGDIPEGYSVSREKKERFSLILESASTNQTSMYLCASSQGAENIQYFGAGTRLSVL.

This clonotype was seen repeatedly, ten times or more. This chain links TRBV3-1 with TRBJ1-2; TRBD1 is a possible D gene (6 bases). The V and J ends lost 2 bases and 5 bases respectively, with 15 bases between them. CDR1 LGHDT and CDR2 YNNKEL come from the germline V gene (reference sequence). This CDR3 is 15 amino acids long. The CDR3 DNA is TGTGCCAGCAGCCAAAGTACTCAGGGGCATTATGGCTACACCTTC. Its translation is CASSQSTQGHYGYTF.